The clone carrying this T cell receptor (beta chain) was picked up a small number of times. Sequencing used immunoSEQ v3. Method: immunoSEQ multiplex PCR; TCRdb's copy keeps in-frame clones and lacks some. The sample contains around 55,000 clones, around four fifths of which appear only once. The data stem from a study of TIL therapy for anti-PD-1-resistant metastatic lung cancer. The wider study: Patients had a median age of approximately 50 years (range roughly 38-75).

Described time point: pre-treatment sample, taken before nivolumab and TIL therapy. The sample consisted of blood, taken at baseline. This receptor was identified in a person aged 25-85 years with non-small cell lung cancer.

Here the CDR3 DNA reads TGTGCCAGCAGCAATACTTACGAGCAGGAGCAGTACTTC. This translates into CASSNTYEQEQYF. The chain links TRBV12-3 or TRBV12-4 to TRBJ2-7; D unclear. The CDR3 consists of 13 residues. Trimming cost V 6 bases and J 7 bases, with 16 bases left between them.